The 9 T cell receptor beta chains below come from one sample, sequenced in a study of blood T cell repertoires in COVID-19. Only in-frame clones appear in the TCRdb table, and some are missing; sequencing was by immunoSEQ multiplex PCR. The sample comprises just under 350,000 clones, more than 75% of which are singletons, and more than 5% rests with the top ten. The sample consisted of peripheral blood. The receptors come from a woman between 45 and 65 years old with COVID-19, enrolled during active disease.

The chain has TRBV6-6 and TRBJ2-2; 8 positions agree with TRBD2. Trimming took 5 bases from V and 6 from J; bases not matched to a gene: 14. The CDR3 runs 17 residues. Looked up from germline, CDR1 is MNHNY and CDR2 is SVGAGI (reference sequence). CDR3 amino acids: CASSPLGAGVRAGELFF. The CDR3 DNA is TGTGCCAGCAGTCCACTCGGAGCGGGAGTGCGTGCCGGGGAGCTGTTTTTT.

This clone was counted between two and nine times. The CDR3 is CASRWTGHGVNTEAFF. CDR3 in DNA: TGTGCCAGTAGGTGGACAGGGCATGGCGTGAACACTGAAGCTTTCTTT. The chain employs TRBV19 and TRBJ1-1, with 8 bases identical to TRBD1. CDR3 size: 16 residues. After removal of 6 bases from V and 0 bases from J, the junction contained 9 bases not matched to a gene. The V gene's germline CDR1 is LNHDA and CDR2 SQIVND (reference sequence).

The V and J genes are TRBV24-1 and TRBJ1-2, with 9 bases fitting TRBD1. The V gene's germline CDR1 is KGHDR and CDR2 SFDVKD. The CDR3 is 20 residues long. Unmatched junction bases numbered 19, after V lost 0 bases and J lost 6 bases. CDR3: CATSDLRRSNRGRLFDGYTF. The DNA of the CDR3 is TGTGCCACCAGTGATTTGCGGAGATCGAACAGGGGGCGCCTCTTTGATGGCTACACCTTC.

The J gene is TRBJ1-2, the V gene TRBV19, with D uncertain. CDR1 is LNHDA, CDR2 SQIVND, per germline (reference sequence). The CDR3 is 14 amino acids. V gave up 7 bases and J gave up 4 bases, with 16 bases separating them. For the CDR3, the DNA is TGTGCCAGTACCATCGACACAGACACCTATGGCTACACCTTC. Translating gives CASTIDTDTYGYTF. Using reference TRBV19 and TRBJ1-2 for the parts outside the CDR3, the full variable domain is DGGITQSPKYLFRKEGQNVTLSCEQNLNHDAMYWYRQDPGQGLRLIYYSQIVNDFQKGDIAEGYSVSREKKESFPLTVTSAQKNPTAFYLCASTIDTDTYGYTFGSGTRLTVV.

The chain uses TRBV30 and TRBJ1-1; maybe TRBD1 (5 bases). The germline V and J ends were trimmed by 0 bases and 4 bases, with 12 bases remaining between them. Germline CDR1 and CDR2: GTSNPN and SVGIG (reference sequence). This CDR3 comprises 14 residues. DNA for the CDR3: TGTGCCTGGAGTGTAACCGGGGGTGCCACTGAAGCTTTCTTT. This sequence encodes CAWSVTGGATEAFF. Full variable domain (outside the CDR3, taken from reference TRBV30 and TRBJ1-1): SQTIHQWPATLVQPVGSPLSLECTVEGTSNPNLYWYRQAAGRGLQLLFYSVGIGQISSEVPQNLSASRPQDRQFILSSKKLLLSDSGFYLCAWSVTGGATEAFFGQGTRLTVV.

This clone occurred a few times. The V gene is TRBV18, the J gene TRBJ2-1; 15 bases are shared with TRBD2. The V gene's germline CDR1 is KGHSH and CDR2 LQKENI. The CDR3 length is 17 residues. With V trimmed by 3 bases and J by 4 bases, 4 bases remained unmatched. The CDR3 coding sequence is TGTGCCAGCTCACCCCCGGGACTAGCGGGAGGTTACAATGAGCAGTTCTTC. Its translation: CASSPPGLAGGYNEQFF.

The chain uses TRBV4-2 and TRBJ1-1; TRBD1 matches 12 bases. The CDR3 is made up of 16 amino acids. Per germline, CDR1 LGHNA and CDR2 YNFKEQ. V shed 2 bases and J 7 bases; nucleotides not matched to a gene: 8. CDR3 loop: CASSQPQGQGAVEAFF. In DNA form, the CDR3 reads TGTGCCAGCAGCCAACCACAGGGACAGGGGGCTGTTGAAGCTTTCTTT.

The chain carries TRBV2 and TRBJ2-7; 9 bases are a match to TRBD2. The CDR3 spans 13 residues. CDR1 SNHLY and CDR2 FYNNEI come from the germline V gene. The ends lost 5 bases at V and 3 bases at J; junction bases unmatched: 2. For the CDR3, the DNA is TGTGCCAGCAGTAGACTAGCGGACTACGAGCAGTACTTC. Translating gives CASSRLADYEQYF.

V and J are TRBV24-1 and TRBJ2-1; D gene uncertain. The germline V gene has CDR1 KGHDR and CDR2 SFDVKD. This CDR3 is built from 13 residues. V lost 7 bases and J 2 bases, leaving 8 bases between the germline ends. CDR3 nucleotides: TGTGCCACCAGCCAGACTGCCTACAATGAGCAGTTCTTC. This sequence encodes CATSQTAYNEQFF.